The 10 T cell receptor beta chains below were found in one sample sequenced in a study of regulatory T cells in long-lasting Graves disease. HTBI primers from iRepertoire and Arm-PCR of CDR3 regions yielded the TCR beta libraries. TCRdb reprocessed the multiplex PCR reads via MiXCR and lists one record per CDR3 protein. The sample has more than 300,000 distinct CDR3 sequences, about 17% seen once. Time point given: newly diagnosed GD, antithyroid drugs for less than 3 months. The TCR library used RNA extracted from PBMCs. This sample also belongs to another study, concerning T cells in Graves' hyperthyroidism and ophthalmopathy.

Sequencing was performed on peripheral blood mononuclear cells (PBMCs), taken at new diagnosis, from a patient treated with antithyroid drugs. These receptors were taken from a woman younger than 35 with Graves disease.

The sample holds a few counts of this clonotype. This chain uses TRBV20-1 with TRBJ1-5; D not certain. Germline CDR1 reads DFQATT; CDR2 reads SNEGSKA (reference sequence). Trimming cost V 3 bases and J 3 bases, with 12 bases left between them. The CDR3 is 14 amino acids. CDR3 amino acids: CSASLPGVNQPQHF. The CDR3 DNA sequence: TGCAGTGCTAGCCTCCCGGGTGTCAATCAGCCCCAGCATTTT.

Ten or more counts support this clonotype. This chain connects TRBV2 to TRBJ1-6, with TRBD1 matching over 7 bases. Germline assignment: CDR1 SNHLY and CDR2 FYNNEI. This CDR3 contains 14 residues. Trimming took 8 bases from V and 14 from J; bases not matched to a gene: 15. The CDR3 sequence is CASGPGPGRGALHF. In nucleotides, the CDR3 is TGTGCCAGCGGACCGGGACCGGGCAGGGGGGCCCTCCACTTT.

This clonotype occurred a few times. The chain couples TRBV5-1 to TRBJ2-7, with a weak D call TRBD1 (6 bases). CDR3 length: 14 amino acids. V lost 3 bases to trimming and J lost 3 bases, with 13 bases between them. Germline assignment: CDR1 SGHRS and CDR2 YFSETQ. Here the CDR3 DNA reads TGCGCCAGCAGCTACTACGGACAGAACTACGAGCAGTACTTC. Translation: CASSYYGQNYEQYF.

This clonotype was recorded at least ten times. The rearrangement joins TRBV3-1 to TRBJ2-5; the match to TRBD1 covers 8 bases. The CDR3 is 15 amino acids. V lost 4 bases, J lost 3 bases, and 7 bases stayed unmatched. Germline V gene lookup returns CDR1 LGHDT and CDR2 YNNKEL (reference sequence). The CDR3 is CASSPTGGYEETQYF. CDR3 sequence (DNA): TGTGCCAGCAGCCCCACAGGGGGTTACGAAGAGACCCAGTACTTC.

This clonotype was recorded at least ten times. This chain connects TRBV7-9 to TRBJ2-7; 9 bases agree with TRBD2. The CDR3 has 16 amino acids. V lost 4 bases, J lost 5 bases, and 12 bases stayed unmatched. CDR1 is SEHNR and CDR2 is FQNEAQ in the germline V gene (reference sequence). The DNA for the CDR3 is TGTGCCAGCAGCTCCCTCCCGACGACTAGCGGAAACGAGCAGTACTTC. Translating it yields CASSSLPTTSGNEQYF.

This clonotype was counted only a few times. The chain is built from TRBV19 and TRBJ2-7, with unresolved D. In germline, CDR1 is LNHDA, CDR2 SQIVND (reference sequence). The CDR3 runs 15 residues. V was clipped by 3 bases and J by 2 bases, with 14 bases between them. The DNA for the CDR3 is TGTGCCAGTAGTATCCGAGACCCTCACCCCTACGAGCAGTACTTC. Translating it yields CASSIRDPHPYEQYF.

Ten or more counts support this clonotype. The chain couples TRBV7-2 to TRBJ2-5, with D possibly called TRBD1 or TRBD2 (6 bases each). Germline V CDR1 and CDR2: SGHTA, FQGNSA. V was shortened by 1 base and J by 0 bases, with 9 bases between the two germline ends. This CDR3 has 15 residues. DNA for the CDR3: TGTGCCAGCAGCTTAGTAGGGGGGTACCAAGAGACCCAGTACTTC. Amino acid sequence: CASSLVGGYQETQYF.

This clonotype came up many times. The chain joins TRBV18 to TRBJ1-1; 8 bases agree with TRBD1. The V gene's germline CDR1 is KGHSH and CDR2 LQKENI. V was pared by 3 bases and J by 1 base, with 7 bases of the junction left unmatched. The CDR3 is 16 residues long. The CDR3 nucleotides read TGTGCCAGCTCACCCGGACAGGGTCAGAGGAACACTGAAGCTTTCTTT. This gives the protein CASSPGQGQRNTEAFF.

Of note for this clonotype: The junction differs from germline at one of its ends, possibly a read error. The CDR3 DNA follows: TGTGTCAGTAGCCCACAGGGGAGCTCCTACGAGCAGTACTTC. It codes for CVSSPQGSSYEQYF. This rearrangement joins TRBV19 to TRBJ2-7; 7 nucleotides agree with TRBD1. CDR1 and CDR2 (germline): LNHDA, SQIVND (reference sequence). This CDR3 has 14 amino acids.

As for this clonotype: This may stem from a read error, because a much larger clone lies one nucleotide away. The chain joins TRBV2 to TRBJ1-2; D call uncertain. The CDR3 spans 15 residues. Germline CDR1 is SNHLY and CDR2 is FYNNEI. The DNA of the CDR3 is TGTGCCAACAGTGAACTAACAGCCTTTCTCTATGGCTACACCTTC. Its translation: CANSELTAFLYGYTF. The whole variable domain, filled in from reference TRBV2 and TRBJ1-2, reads EPEVTQTPSHQVTQMGQEVILRCVPISNHLYFYWYRQILGQKVEFLVSFYNNEISEKSEIFDDQFSVERPDGSNFTLKIRSTKLEDSAMYFCANSELTAFLYGYTFGSGTRLTVV.